Sequencing of this T cell receptor beta chain was carried out in a study of blood T cell repertoires in COVID-19 (TCRdb year 2020). For the wider study: Samples from collaborators originated in the United States, Italy and Spain and spanned both the acute and convalescent phases of COVID-19. The material from the prospective study consisted of cDNA or gDNA derived from T cells, B-cell-depleted T cells, or PBMCs. Subjects who had been exposed to COVID-19, were actively infected with it, or had recovered from it provided the deeply sampled blood TCRbeta repertoires that made up the dataset. The repertoires were made available in a free public database intended to serve as a resource for research on the immune response to SARS-CoV-2. Samples came from the ongoing ImmuneRACE study (first 160 participants) plus 1,254 subjects from 6 global collaborators. Sample metadata almost always included a de-identified subject ID, COVID-19 status, age in years and sex. Where available, HLA class I and class II types were obtained from metadata supplied by the sample provider rather than from assay-based typing. General study outcomes and caveats: The amount of clinical and demographic metadata varied by source and participant and was provided uncurated.

The immunoSEQ Assay, a bias-controlled multiplex PCR, was used to amplify TCRbeta CDR3 regions from genomic DNA. Concerning the study's data processing: The number of nucleated cells in each sample was estimated by amplification of reference gene primers within the assay. To quantify the absolute abundance of each unique TCRbeta CDR3 rearrangement, sequence reads were collapsed and filtered. Productive Simpson clonality was computed per sample as the square root of Simpson's diversity index over productive rearrangements. Here the immuneACCESS table is served through TCRdb, limited to in-frame sequences with V and J called. Missing clones are a known gap in these copies; in checked studies unresolved V genes cover under half, and the rest lacks a known reason. D and trimming come from the DNA, and the V and J calls and clone size come from that table. Recorded for this sample are around 220,000 clones; approximately 80% of them occurred a single time. The ten largest clonotypes hold roughly 7.8% of the sample.

Measured from the cysteine to the phenylalanine, the CDR3 is 16 residues long. This entry keeps only the CDR3 DNA: 48 bases, framed from base 1. From the germline V gene, CDR1 is SGHDN and CDR2 is FVKESK. Trimming at the junction amounts to 0 bases on V and 1 base on J, and the germline ends lie 11 bases apart. A remark on this clone: It lacks a known antigen. Per-nucleotide qualities are absent, and no much larger clonotype sits a single base away.

One collaborating source in Seattle enrolled patients during active infection and followed them longitudinally through the course of disease. Collaborating institutions collected whole blood in K2EDTA tubes following their own protocols. Collaborator samples were shipped for TCRbeta analysis as frozen whole blood, isolated PBMCs, or DNA extracted from either sample type. Recombination linked TRBV14 to TRBJ2-3, with a weak D call of TRBD2 (6 bases match). Sequenced material: peripheral blood. The origin of this receptor is an elderly woman with COVID-19, enrolled during active disease. Here is the DNA: TGTGCCAGCAGCCAAGATTACGGAGGGGGCACAGATACGCAGTATTTT. Its protein is CASSQDYGGGTDTQYF.